The 10 T cell receptor beta chains below all came from one sample that was sequenced in a study of blood T cell repertoires in COVID-19 (dated by TCRdb to the early 2020s). The library was generated by the immunoSEQ multiplex PCR assay. TCRdb mirrors the immuneACCESS table, restricted to in-frame sequences. Some clones are absent from its copies; in checked studies, under half trace to an unresolved V gene, and the reason for the others is unknown. This sample is represented by 250,000 to 350,000 clones; roughly 90% of them were singletons. Together, the top ten hold 2% to 2.5% of the sample. Sample: peripheral blood. The receptors come from a woman between 50 and 59 years old who had recovered from COVID-19.

The V and J genes are TRBV7-3 and TRBJ2-7; 9 positions match TRBD2. CDR3 size: 16 residues. Trimming at V came to 1 base and at J to 4 bases, leaving 8 bases not matched to a gene. CDR1 is SGHTA and CDR2 is FQGTGA in the germline V gene. CDR3 DNA: TGTGCCAGCAGCTTAAAGGTTAGCGGGAGTATGTACGAGCAGTACTTC. This sequence encodes CASSLKVSGSMYEQYF.

The chain carries TRBV6-1 and TRBJ1-3; TRBD1 is a possible D gene (5 bases). Germline lookup yields CDR1 MNHNS and CDR2 SASEGT. Trimming took 3 bases from V and 0 from J, leaving 12 bases between them. The CDR3 covers 16 residues. The CDR3 reads CASSDPGFFSGNTIYF. CDR3 sequence (DNA): TGTGCCAGCAGTGACCCAGGGTTCTTCTCTGGAAACACCATATATTTT.

This rearrangement joins TRBV2 to TRBJ1-1; 8 bases fit TRBD1. Germline CDR1 SNHLY, CDR2 FYNNEI. With V trimmed by 4 bases and J by 0 bases, 13 bases remained unmatched. The CDR3 consists of 18 residues. This CDR3 reads CASSAWDRKRPLNTEAFF. DNA of the CDR3: TGTGCCAGCAGTGCTTGGGACAGGAAACGTCCATTGAACACTGAAGCTTTCTTT.

The gene calls are TRBV4-2 and TRBJ1-2; TRBD1 agrees at 9 bases. Germline lookup yields CDR1 LGHNA and CDR2 YNFKEQ. This CDR3 region has 18 residues. Unmatched junction bases numbered 12, after V lost 2 bases and J lost 2 bases. As DNA, the CDR3 is TGTGCCAGCAGCCAACGTGGCCGGGACAGGGCGGGAAACTATGGCTACACCTTC. Amino acids: CASSQRGRDRAGNYGYTF.

This chain connects TRBV7-2 to TRBJ1-2; a weak D match, TRBD1 (6 bases). The CDR3 runs 14 residues. V was shortened by 5 bases and J by 7 bases, with 17 bases between the two germline ends. The germline V gene encodes CDR1 SGHTA and CDR2 FQGNSA. CDR3 sequence: CASSLGQTISGYTF. In nucleotides, the CDR3 is TGTGCCAGCAGCCTCGGACAGACAATTTCTGGCTACACCTTC.

V gene TRBV5-1 combines with J gene TRBJ2-1; D is perhaps TRBD1 (6 bases). The CDR3 is made up of 15 amino acids. CDR1 SGHRS and CDR2 YFSETQ come from the germline V gene. V lost 6 bases to trimming and J lost 4 bases, with 17 bases between them. The DNA of the CDR3 is TGCGCCAGCATCCTAGGGACAAACTCTTACAATGAGCAGTTCTTC. Its protein is CASILGTNSYNEQFF.

This chain links TRBV28 with TRBJ2-7; D is unclear. Trimming pared 7 bases from V and 0 bases from J, leaving 16 bases between. Germline CDR1 reads MDHEN; CDR2 reads SYDVKM. The CDR3 extends over 15 amino acids. The CDR3 region is CASTVYGLDSYEQYF. The CDR3 coding sequence is TGTGCCAGCACAGTTTACGGGTTGGACTCCTACGAGCAGTACTTC. The entire variable domain, with the rest obtained from reference TRBV28 and TRBJ2-7, is as follows: DVKVTQSSRYLVKRTGEKVFLECVQDMDHENMFWYRQDPGLGLRLIYFSYDVKMKEKGDIPEGYSVSREKKERFSLILESASTNQTSMYLCASTVYGLDSYEQYFGPGTRLTVT.

To note about this clone: Other DNA sequences in the sample encode the same CDR3. The rearrangement uses TRBV9 and TRBJ2-7; tentatively, D is TRBD1 (6 bases). Germline V gene sequence: CDR1 SGDLS, CDR2 YYNGEE. The CDR3 extends over 14 amino acids. Trimming took 2 bases from V and 0 from J, leaving 9 bases between them. The CDR3 is CASSVGQSSYEQYF. CDR3 DNA: TGTGCCAGCAGCGTCGGACAGAGCTCCTACGAGCAGTACTTC. The full variable domain, its missing parts supplied by reference TRBV9 and TRBJ2-7, is DSGVTQTPKHLITATGQRVTLRCSPRSGDLSVYWYQQSLDQGLQFLIQYYNGEERAKGNILERFSAQQFPDLHSELNLSSLELGDSALYFCASSVGQSSYEQYFGPGTRLTVT.

The chain is built from TRBV9 and TRBJ2-3, with a tentative D call TRBD1 (5 bases). From germline, CDR1 is SGDLS and CDR2 YYNGEE. The V end was cut by 1 base, the J end by 3 bases, with 9 bases between. The CDR3 loop spans 14 amino acids. The CDR3 reads CASSVLQGTDTQYF. CDR3 bases: TGTGCCAGCAGCGTACTGCAGGGTACAGATACGCAGTATTTT.

The CDR3 sequence: CASSQGWGGPEAFF. As DNA, the CDR3 is TGTGCCAGCAGCCAAGGATGGGGGGGACCTGAAGCTTTCTTT. The chain recombines TRBV7-9 with TRBJ1-1; the D gene is possibly TRBD1 (5 bases). Trimming shortened V by 5 bases and J by 6 bases, and 16 bases separated the two germline ends. Germline V lookup: CDR1 SEHNR, CDR2 FQNEAQ (reference sequence). The CDR3 covers 14 residues.